A selection of T cell receptor beta chains follows, all from one sample in a study of T cells after yellow fever vaccination. TCRdb recomputed calls from the 5' RACE reads with MiXCR, one row per CDR3 protein. The repertoire holds some 350,000 distinct CDR3 sequences, with over 3.5% as singletons. Sample: PBMCs, taken 5 days after the yellow fever booster vaccination. These receptors originate from a man between 18 and 35 years old who received the YFV17D yellow fever vaccine. The CDR3 runs from the conserved cysteine through the conserved F or W. D genes are given only for firm matches. Clone size is not always given. Where it is, it says once, few, many or a class for expanded clones.

size: -
length: 14
V: TRBV5-1
J: TRBJ1-2
D: -
DNA: TGCGCCAGCAGCTTGGCGCTCAGTAACTATGGCTACACCTTC
CDR3: CASSLALSNYGYTF

size: -
length: 13
V: TRBV7-2
J: TRBJ1-1
D: -
DNA: TGTGCCAGCAGCAGGGACGGACGCACTGAAGCTTTCTTT
CDR3: CASSRDGRTEAFF

size: -
length: 12
V: TRBV24-1
J: TRBJ2-3
D: -
DNA: TGTGCCACCAGTGATTTCTGGGATACGCAGTATTTT
CDR3: CATSDFWDTQYF

size: few
length: 16
V: TRBV12-3/TRBV12-4
J: TRBJ2-3
D: -
DNA: TGTGCCAGCAGTCCCCGGACTCCAGTCATCGCAGATACGCAGTATTTT
CDR3: CASSPRTPVIADTQYF

size: -
length: 15
V: TRBV12-3/TRBV12-4
J: TRBJ2-3
D: TRBD1
DNA: TGTGCCAGCAGTTTAAGGGACAGATCACCAGATACGCAGTATTTT
CDR3: CASSLRDRSPDTQYF

size: few
length: 15
V: TRBV5-1
J: TRBJ2-1
D: TRBD2
DNA: TGCGCCAGCAGCCCCCGAGCGGGGGGGCAGGATGAGCAGTTCTTC
CDR3: CASSPRAGGQDEQFF

size: few
length: 14
V: TRBV5-1
J: TRBJ2-7
D: TRBD2
DNA: TGCGCCAGCAGCCCAACGGGGGGGAACTACGAGCAGTACTTC
CDR3: CASSPTGGNYEQYF

size: few
length: 15
V: TRBV6-2/TRBV6-3
J: TRBJ2-7
D: TRBD1
DNA: TGTGCCAGCAGTTACCGGGGGACAGGCTCCTACGAGCAGTACTTC
CDR3: CASSYRGTGSYEQYF

size: -
length: 15
V: TRBV5-6
J: TRBJ2-5
D: TRBD1
DNA: TGTGCCAGCAGCACCCGGACAGGGGGCTATGAGACCCAGTACTTC
CDR3: CASSTRTGGYETQYF

size: few
length: 18
V: TRBV19
J: TRBJ1-1
D: TRBD1
DNA: TGTGCCAGTAGTATCGGGAGGGAGGGGGCAGGCATGAACACTGAAGCTTTCTTT
CDR3: CASSIGREGAGMNTEAFF

size: few
length: 16
V: TRBV7-2
J: TRBJ2-2
D: -
DNA: TGTGCCAGCAGCTTAGTACGCGGGGTGAACACCGGGGAGCTGTTTTTT
CDR3: CASSLVRGVNTGELFF

size: few
length: 15
V: TRBV5-1
J: TRBJ2-6
D: -
DNA: TGCGCCAGCAGCTTGGCTCGCTCTGGGGCCAACGTCCTGACTTTC
CDR3: CASSLARSGANVLTF

size: -
length: 17
V: TRBV5-5
J: TRBJ2-1
D: -
DNA: TGTGCCAGCAGCTTGGCCCCAAGTGGGGGACCGTTGAATGAGCAGTTCTTC
CDR3: CASSLAPSGGPLNEQFF

size: few
length: 15
V: TRBV19
J: TRBJ2-3
D: -
DNA: TGTGCCAGTACCGCGGGTTGGCAGGGGAAGGATACGCAGTATTTT
CDR3: CASTAGWQGKDTQYF

size: many
length: 14
V: TRBV5-5
J: TRBJ2-1
D: TRBD1
DNA: TGTGCCAGCAGAACCGGGACAGGGGGTCATGAGCAGTTCTTC
CDR3: CASRTGTGGHEQFF

size: many
length: 15
V: TRBV6-5
J: TRBJ1-6
D: -
DNA: TGTGCCAGCAGCCAGTACACAGGGAGATCTTCACCCCTCCACTTT
CDR3: CASSQYTGRSSPLHF

size: many
length: 14
V: TRBV5-1
J: TRBJ2-7
D: -
DNA: TGCGCCAGCAGCTTGGGATGGGGGGCCTACGAGCAGTACTTC
CDR3: CASSLGWGAYEQYF